Listed below are T cell receptor beta chains from one sample, sequenced in a study of shared clonotypes between healthy human individuals. Measured with immunoSEQ multiplex PCR; TCRdb has only the in-frame clones, and not every one. This sample has roughly 1.4 million clones, with approximately 98.5% found just once. The sequencing sample was made of naive CD4+ T cells sorted from blood. The receptors were gathered from a young man in good health. The CDR3 runs from the conserved cysteine through the conserved F or W. The order of the fields is J gene, clone size, V gene, D gene, CDR3 DNA, CDR3 protein. The D gene is left open where the match is weak. Clone size appears in some rows only: once, few, many, or a class for an expanded clone.

J gene: TRBJ2-2; clone size: once; V gene: TRBV9; D gene: -; CDR3 DNA: TGTGCCAGCAGCGTAGAAAGCCGGCGCACCGGGGAGCTGTTTTTT; CDR3 protein: CASSVESRRTGELFF
J gene: TRBJ2-1; clone size: -; V gene: TRBV6-1; D gene: TRBD2; CDR3 DNA: TGTGCCAGCAGTCTCGGACTAGCGGCAGACAATGAGCAGTTCTTC; CDR3 protein: CASSLGLAADNEQFF
J gene: TRBJ2-3; clone size: -; V gene: TRBV7-7; D gene: -; CDR3 DNA: TGTGCTAGCAGCAATTTCTCTACGCAGTATTTT; CDR3 protein: CASSNFSTQYF
J gene: TRBJ1-5; clone size: -; V gene: TRBV28; D gene: -; CDR3 DNA: TGTGCCAGCAGCCTACCCCCGGACGGAGTGCGGAGGAGCAATCAGCCCCAGCATTTT; CDR3 protein: CASSLPPDGVRRSNQPQHF
J gene: TRBJ2-7; clone size: -; V gene: TRBV29-1; D gene: TRBD2; CDR3 DNA: TGCAGCGTTAACCCAGCGGGGACCTACGAGCAGTACTTC; CDR3 protein: CSVNPAGTYEQYF
J gene: TRBJ2-1; clone size: once; V gene: TRBV7-3; D gene: -; CDR3 DNA: TGTGCCAGCAGCTCCGCTAGCGCTAGCTCCTACAATGAGCAGTTCTTC; CDR3 protein: CASSSASASSYNEQFF
J gene: TRBJ2-7; clone size: -; V gene: TRBV11-3; D gene: TRBD1; CDR3 DNA: TGTGCCAGCAGCTTAGGCAGGGGGCGGTACGAGCAGTACTTC; CDR3 protein: CASSLGRGRYEQYF
J gene: TRBJ1-1; clone size: -; V gene: TRBV9; D gene: -; CDR3 DNA: TGTGCCAGCAGCCCAATTGACAGTAACACTGAAGCTTTCTTT; CDR3 protein: CASSPIDSNTEAFF
J gene: TRBJ2-3; clone size: -; V gene: TRBV29-1; D gene: -; CDR3 DNA: TGCAGCGTTGGCGCAGGGGCAGATACGCAGTATTTT; CDR3 protein: CSVGAGADTQYF
J gene: TRBJ1-2; clone size: -; V gene: TRBV28; D gene: -; CDR3 DNA: TGTGCCAGCAGTTGGAGGGGCCGATCGTCCTATGGCTACACCTTC; CDR3 protein: CASSWRGRSSYGYTF
J gene: TRBJ2-3; clone size: -; V gene: TRBV5-4; D gene: -; CDR3 DNA: TGTGCCAGTCAGGGAGCAGATACGCAGTATTTT; CDR3 protein: CASQGADTQYF
J gene: TRBJ1-4; clone size: -; V gene: TRBV9; D gene: -; CDR3 DNA: TGTGCCAGCAGCGGTCAGTCGGGGATGACTAATGAAAAACTGTTTTTT; CDR3 protein: CASSGQSGMTNEKLFF
J gene: TRBJ1-3; clone size: -; V gene: TRBV19; D gene: -; CDR3 DNA: TGTGCCAGTAGTGGAGGAGGTGACTCTGGAAACACCATATATTTT; CDR3 protein: CASSGGGDSGNTIYF
J gene: TRBJ1-3; clone size: -; V gene: TRBV14; D gene: -; CDR3 DNA: TGTGCCAGCAGCCCCCAGACCACAGGGTCCACCATATATTTT; CDR3 protein: CASSPQTTGSTIYF
J gene: TRBJ1-5; clone size: -; V gene: TRBV30; D gene: -; CDR3 DNA: TGTGCCTGGAGCGGGACGGGGAATCAGCCCCAGCATTTT; CDR3 protein: CAWSGTGNQPQHF
J gene: TRBJ2-5; clone size: -; V gene: TRBV10-1; D gene: TRBD1; CDR3 DNA: TGCGCCAGCAGTGACGGGTGGGCGACAGGGGTTGAGACCCAGTACTTC; CDR3 protein: CASSDGWATGVETQYF
J gene: TRBJ1-1; clone size: -; V gene: TRBV29-1; D gene: -; CDR3 DNA: TGCAGCGTAGCCACAGGGCTAAGACTTAACACTGAAGCTTTCTTT; CDR3 protein: CSVATGLRLNTEAFF
J gene: TRBJ2-7; clone size: -; V gene: TRBV28; D gene: -; CDR3 DNA: TGTGCCAGCAGTTCCGGCCCGCGGAGCTCCTACGAGCAGTACTTC; CDR3 protein: CASSSGPRSSYEQYF
J gene: TRBJ1-1; clone size: -; V gene: TRBV5-1; D gene: -; CDR3 DNA: TGCGCCAGCAGCCGGGCCGGGGCGATACCTGAAGCTTTCTTT; CDR3 protein: CASSRAGAIPEAFF
J gene: TRBJ1-4; clone size: -; V gene: TRBV19; D gene: TRBD1; CDR3 DNA: TGTGCCAGTAGCCCGACAGGGGGCGATAATGAAAAACTGTTTTTT; CDR3 protein: CASSPTGGDNEKLFF
J gene: TRBJ2-1; clone size: -; V gene: TRBV5-1; D gene: -; CDR3 DNA: TGCGCCAGCAGCCTACGACTAGGAGGGGTAAACTCCTACAATGAGCAGTTCTTC; CDR3 protein: CASSLRLGGVNSYNEQFF
J gene: TRBJ2-1; clone size: -; V gene: TRBV11-3; D gene: -; CDR3 DNA: TGTGCCAGCAGCCGGGACGGGGACAATGAGCAGTTCTTC; CDR3 protein: CASSRDGDNEQFF
J gene: TRBJ2-7; clone size: -; V gene: TRBV13; D gene: TRBD2; CDR3 DNA: TGTGCCAGCAGCTTAGGCCGGCGGGAGTCCTCCTACGAGCAGTACTTC; CDR3 protein: CASSLGRRESSYEQYF
J gene: TRBJ1-1; clone size: -; V gene: TRBV10-1; D gene: -; CDR3 DNA: TGCGCCAGCAGCGGGGAATTGAACACTGAAGCTTTCTTT; CDR3 protein: CASSGELNTEAFF
J gene: TRBJ2-5; clone size: -; V gene: TRBV19; D gene: -; CDR3 DNA: TGTGGAAATGAAGAGACCCAGTACTTC; CDR3 protein: CGNEETQYF
J gene: TRBJ2-3; clone size: -; V gene: TRBV5-4; D gene: -; CDR3 DNA: TGTGCCAGCAGCTTGGAGGGGGTGGGCACAGATACGCAGTATTTT; CDR3 protein: CASSLEGVGTDTQYF
J gene: TRBJ2-5; clone size: once; V gene: TRBV2; D gene: TRBD2; CDR3 DNA: TGTGCCGGACGGACTAGCGCCTTTAGCGAGACCCAGTACTTC; CDR3 protein: CAGRTSAFSETQYF
J gene: TRBJ2-3; clone size: -; V gene: TRBV19; D gene: -; CDR3 DNA: TGTGCCAGTAGTATTCAGGGCACAGATACGCAGTATTTT; CDR3 protein: CASSIQGTDTQYF